Each of the 9 T cell receptor beta chains below was sequenced from the same sample in a study of T cell responses to AZD1222 COVID-19 vaccine. Method: immunoSEQ multiplex PCR; TCRdb's copy keeps in-frame clones and lacks some. The sample holds some 64,000 clones, about 83% seen once. The sequenced sample was peripheral blood, obtained on day 0 of AZD1222 vaccination. The receptors shown here come from an adult in good health.

This chain links TRBV6-2 or TRBV6-3 with TRBJ2-7; D is uncertain. V was cut by 0 bases and J by 7 bases, with 7 bases left in between. From germline, CDR1 is MNHEY and CDR2 SVGEGT. CDR3 length: 12 amino acids. This CDR3 is CASSYSFNEQYF. In DNA, the CDR3 is TGTGCCAGCAGTTACTCCTTCAATGAGCAGTACTTC.

The table lists this clone with a few counts. This chain links TRBV12-3 or TRBV12-4 with TRBJ1-1, with D unclear. The CDR3 is made up of 12 amino acids. V was shortened by 5 bases and J by 11 bases, with 15 bases between the two germline ends. CDR3 coding DNA: TGTGCCAGCAGTATGGAACAATCCCTGGCTTTCTTT. Amino acid sequence: CASSMEQSLAFF.

The chain employs TRBV28 and TRBJ2-1, with 7 nucleotides matching TRBD1. Germline loops: CDR1 MDHEN, CDR2 SYDVKM. CDR3 length: 16 amino acids. V lost 5 bases and J lost 6; bases outside the gene matches: 13. This chain's CDR3 is CASSNPAGTVANEQFF. The CDR3 DNA reads as TGTGCCAGCAGTAACCCGGCCGGGACAGTAGCCAATGAGCAGTTCTTC.

This sequence joins TRBV5-1 and TRBJ1-4, with D perhaps matching TRBD1 (5 bases). Trimming pared 4 bases from V and 5 bases from J, leaving 12 bases between. CDR1 and CDR2 (germline): SGHRS, YFSETQ. CDR3 length: 14 residues. CDR3 sequence: CASSPGHKNEKLFF. In DNA, the CDR3 is TGCGCCAGCAGCCCCGGACACAAAAATGAAAAACTGTTTTTT.

The J gene is TRBJ2-1, the V gene TRBV2; D perhaps matches TRBD2 (6 bases). This CDR3 comprises 15 residues. Germline V gene lookup returns CDR1 SNHLY and CDR2 FYNNEI. Trimming shortened V by 6 bases and J by 1 base, and 13 bases separated the two germline ends. CDR3 bases: TGTGCCAGCAGCCGGGGTGGAGGGTCCTACAATGAGCAGTTCTTC. Its translation: CASSRGGGSYNEQFF.

The V call is TRBV6-5, the J call TRBJ2-7, with 7 positions matching TRBD2. There are 14 residues in the CDR3. Germline V gene lookup returns CDR1 MNHEY and CDR2 SVGAGI. The trim removed 9 bases at V and 0 bases at J, leaving 8 bases unmatched. CDR3 protein: CASSGRGSSYEQYF. CDR3 bases: TGTGCCAGTTCCGGGCGGGGGAGCTCCTACGAGCAGTACTTC.

The chain carries TRBV19 and TRBJ2-7; D perhaps matches TRBD1 (5 bases). This CDR3 is 13 amino acids long. CDR1 and CDR2 (germline): LNHDA, SQIVND (reference sequence). V dropped 1 base and J dropped 3 bases, with 7 bases sitting between them. CDR3 coding DNA: TGTGCCAGTAGTATAGGACAGAACTACGAGCAGTACTTC. Residues: CASSIGQNYEQYF.

This clone is medium-sized within its sample. The J gene is TRBJ2-5, the V gene TRBV19; TRBD1 aligns across 7 bases. Germline V gene sequence: CDR1 LNHDA, CDR2 SQIVND (reference sequence). The junction had 10 bases not matched to a gene; V was cut back by 9 bases and J by 3 bases. The CDR3 runs 14 residues. CDR3 DNA: TGTGCCAGCAGCACCACAGGGGAGAAAGAGACCCAGTACTTC. This encodes CASSTTGEKETQYF.

This chain connects TRBV7-8 to TRBJ1-1; D gene ambiguous. Per germline, CDR1 SGHVS and CDR2 FQNEAQ. CDR3 length: 13 residues. Between the trimmed V and J ends, which lost 5 bases and 3 bases, there was a span of 10 bases. The CDR3 coding sequence is TGTGCCAGCAGCCTCACGAGGGACACTGAAGCTTTCTTT. Translated: CASSLTRDTEAFF.